This T cell receptor (beta chain) was sequenced during a study of molecular identifiers for immune sequencing clone quantification. The study's findings and limits: Clones that exceeded 20 RNA copies held over 98% of effector molecules, yet under 1% in naive cells. Highly expanded clone sizes could be underestimated by identical TCR molecules that share a barcode.

Making the bulk TCR libraries relied on previously described methods and listed TCR primers. In TCRdb, the PCR reads were re-called with MiXCR into one record per CDR3 protein. The sample contains approximately 670,000 distinct CDR3 sequences, just under 20% of which appear only once. This clonotype has only a few counts. No antigen is known for it. Germline CDR1 reads SGHDN; CDR2 reads FVKESK. CDR3 length: 14 amino acids. The V gene end was trimmed by 0 bases and the J gene end by 6 bases; junction bases not matched to a gene: 4. Source material: naive CD8+ T cells from blood, with Jurkat cell RNA spiked in. Regarding subset: FACS-sorted CD8+CD4-CCR7+CD45RA+ naive T cells. The V gene is TRBV14, the J gene TRBJ2-7; 8 bases are a match to TRBD1. The sequence was collected from a human donor in good health. Some libraries in this study had Jurkat cell RNA spiked in. The CDR3: CASSQDNRGIEQYF. The CDR3 DNA reads as TGTGCCAGCAGCCAAGACAACAGGGGGATCGAGCAGTACTTC.